The source of this TCR beta chain is a study of T cell responses to AZD1222 COVID-19 vaccine (dated by TCRdb to about 2021). Study-wide context: A total of approximately 240 trial participants underwent TCR sequencing, of whom approximately 200 had received two doses of AZD1222 and some 26 had received two doses of the MenACWY control vaccine. Enrollment into the trials was organized by age into subgroups of 18-55, 56-69 and 70-plus years, and those subgroups contained about 160, 30 and 59 TCR-sequenced participants, respectively. Beyond this particular receptor, the publication reports: A significant rise in spike-specific TCR breadth and depth was observed after two AZD1222 doses relative to day 0 and relative to MenACWY recipients. Participants were mostly white British, with more females than males. The authors suggested clonal diversity may have been underestimated. The vaccine-associated CD4 TCRs covered the entire spike protein, and the dominant responses fell in regions 160-218 and 743-854. Conclusions about previously exposed vaccinees are limited, since just 6 or 7 AZD1222 recipients were seropositive for SARS-CoV-2 at baseline. Because no samples from the day 14 peak response were available, repertoires could be characterized only after the peak T cell response. The 56-69-year group was small, and its depth increase did not reach significance, likely because of low power. Reportedly, close to half of the unique spike-specific TCRs recognized epitopes lying outside the regions that are mutated in the B.1.351 and B.1.1.7 variants.

The CDR3 regions of human TCRbeta chains were analyzed by immunosequencing. Per the original workflow: TCRs in the repertoires were compared against a reference library of SARS-CoV-2-specific TCRs that had been generated with the MIRA antigen-specificity platform. Breadth meant the fraction of unique TCRs that were SARS-CoV-2-associated, whereas depth meant the fraction of total T cells that were SARS-CoV-2-associated. Using the MIRA data, each spike-specific TCR was mapped to the spike region that the TCR reacts to and placed in a CD4 or CD8 class. Log10-transformed breadth and depth values were compared by one-way ANOVA with Sidak's multiple comparisons tests. Entries here come from immuneACCESS through TCRdb and include only in-frame sequences with V and J called. Some clones fail to appear in such tables; in the studies checked, an unresolved V gene covers under half of the shortfall, and the cause of the remainder is unknown. V, J and clone size are those of that table, while D and trimming were read from the DNA. Recorded for this sample are 35,000 to 50,000 clones; approximately 88% of them occurred a single time. In total, the top ten clones hold roughly 25% of the sample.

This specimen's time point label, interpreted: about 28 days (+/-7) after the second vaccine dose. Because spike-specific TCR depth and breadth did not differ between the two schedules, AZD1222 recipients who got a second dose at roughly 4 weeks were pooled with those who got a second dose at roughly 12 weeks. Vaccinee samples came from UK trials COV001 and COV002, including a single-blind randomized controlled phase 2/3 trial of AZD1222 (ChAdOx1 nCoV-19) in healthy adults. For TCRbeta chain sequencing, PBMC samples from trial participants were taken at day 0 and at day 28 after the second dose. For this clone: Its antigen has not been determined. Base qualities are not at hand, and no much larger clone is one base apart.

The germline V gene encodes CDR1 SGHRS and CDR2 YFSETQ. Trimming takes 3 bases from V and 1 base from J, and the germline ends sit 13 bases apart. The CDR3 runs 15 residues from the cysteine to the phenylalanine. Only the CDR3 portion is preserved as DNA: 45 bases, with reading frame beginning at the first base. The receptor chain draws on TRBV5-1 and TRBJ2-5; no D gene is confidently identified. Sequencing was performed on peripheral blood, taken 28 days after the second AZD1222 dose. The sequence was collected from an adult who received the AZD1222 COVID-19 vaccine. The nucleotides are TGCGCCAGCAGCTCGACGCTTTCAGCCCAAGAGACCCAGTACTTC. It is translated as CASSSTLSAQETQYF.